A single sample is the source of the 26 T cell receptor beta chains below, sequenced in a study of neurological immune-mediated disorders. In TCRdb, the 5' RACE reads were re-called with MiXCR into one record per CDR3 protein. The table lists under 35,000 distinct CDR3 sequences, about 14% of them singletons. Time point described: technical triplicate 2. The sequenced sample consisted of CD4+ T cells from blood. These receptors were collected from a female donor with HTLV-1-associated myelopathy (HAM/TSP).

Ten or more counts support this clonotype. The chain couples TRBV7-3 to TRBJ2-3, with unresolved D. The CDR3 spans 13 residues. V gave up 5 bases and J gave up 0 bases, with 6 bases separating them. CDR1 SGHTA and CDR2 FQGTGA come from the germline V gene. In DNA, the CDR3 is TGTGCCAGCAGCCAAGCTAGCACAGATACGCAGTATTTT. Amino acid sequence: CASSQASTDTQYF.

There are many counts of this clonotype. The chain recombines TRBV7-2 with TRBJ2-1; no reliable D call. This CDR3 has 15 residues. Germline V gene sequence: CDR1 SGHTA, CDR2 FQGNSA. The V end was cut by 3 bases, the J end by 0 bases, with 9 bases between. Written as DNA, the CDR3 is TGTGCCAGCAGCTTCGGCATCAGCTCCTACAATGAGCAGTTCTTC. Residues: CASSFGISSYNEQFF.

This clonotype is categorized as medium-sized. The J gene is TRBJ2-7, the V gene TRBV9, with unresolved D. Germline assignment: CDR1 SGDLS and CDR2 YYNGEE. V lost 2 bases and J 0 bases, leaving 9 bases between the germline ends. This CDR3 region has 14 residues. The CDR3 bases are TGTGCCAGCAGCGTGGCGCCGGCCTCCTACGAGCAGTACTTC. This sequence encodes CASSVAPASYEQYF.

This clonotype is medium-sized within its sample. V and J are TRBV10-3 and TRBJ2-5; the D gene is possibly TRBD1 (6 bases). CDR1 is ENHRY, CDR2 SYGVKD, per germline. CDR3 length: 16 amino acids. Trimming pared 2 bases from V and 5 bases from J, leaving 18 bases between. CDR3 residues: CAISESPGAGSETQYF. CDR3 sequence (DNA): TGTGCCATCAGTGAGAGTCCAGGGGCCGGTTCGGAGACCCAGTACTTC.

This clonotype appeared once. V is TRBV29-1 and J is TRBJ2-5; 14 nucleotides align to TRBD2. Germline CDR1 is SQVTM and CDR2 is ANQGSEA. The CDR3 consists of 14 residues. This CDR3 is CPDPGLAGVKTQYF. The CDR3 DNA sequence: TGCCCAGATCCGGGACTAGCGGGAGTGAAGACCCAGTACTTC. Supplemented by reference TRBV29-1 and TRBJ2-5, the full variable domain reads SAVISQKPSRDICQRGTSLTIQCQVDSQVTMMFWYRQQPGQSLTLIATANQGSEATYESGFVIDKFPISRPNLTFSTLTVSNMSPEDSSIYLCPDPGLAGVKTQYFGPGTRLLVL.

This clonotype was found many times. The chain links TRBV16 to TRBJ2-1; tentatively, D is TRBD1 (6 bases). The germline CDR1 and CDR2 sequences are KGHSY and FQNENV. Trimming stripped 2 bases from V and 9 bases from J, with 17 bases between. There are 15 residues in the CDR3. Written as DNA, the CDR3 is TGTGCCAGCAGCCAACTGTGGGGGATAGGGGGTGAGCAGTTCTTC. Encoded protein: CASSQLWGIGGEQFF.

The V and J genes are TRBV7-9 and TRBJ2-3; 8 bases match TRBD1. Losses at the gene ends were 5 bases for V and 5 bases for J; bases not matched to a gene: 15. Germline CDR1 and CDR2: SEHNR and FQNEAQ (reference sequence). This CDR3 is 17 amino acids long. CDR3 nucleotides: TGTGCCAGCAGCCCGAGAGTGGGGACAGGCCACAAAGATACGCAGTATTTT. Its translation is CASSPRVGTGHKDTQYF.

Ten or more counts support this clonotype. The chain uses TRBV3-1 and TRBJ2-7; D perhaps matches TRBD1 (5 bases). CDR3 length: 14 residues. The V end was cut by 9 bases, the J end by 0 bases, with 15 bases between. Per germline, CDR1 LGHDT and CDR2 YNNKEL (reference sequence). CDR3 DNA sequence: TGTGCCAGTCGGCCAGGGTGGAGCTCCTACGAGCAGTACTTC. Protein: CASRPGWSSYEQYF.

This clonotype was seen at least ten times. J is TRBJ2-3 and V is TRBV7-2, with 7 bases fitting TRBD2. Germline CDR1 is SGHTA and CDR2 is FQGNSA. The CDR3 has 16 residues. The V and J ends lost 1 base and 3 bases, in that order; junction bases with no gene match: 7. This CDR3 is CASSLEVGGVTDTQYF. The CDR3 DNA reads TGTGCCAGCAGCTTAGAGGTGGGGGGGGTAACAGATACGCAGTATTTT.

This clonotype has ten or more counts. The chain links TRBV5-6 to TRBJ2-5; D possibly corresponds to TRBD2 (5 bases). Germline V gene sequence: CDR1 SGHDT, CDR2 YYEEEE. This CDR3 has 13 amino acids. The V end was cut by 1 base, the J end by 4 bases, with 8 bases between. CDR3 loop: CASSLSGVETQYF. CDR3 nucleotides: TGTGCCAGCAGCTTGAGCGGCGTAGAGACCCAGTACTTC. The variable domain in full, with the rest retrieved from reference TRBV5-6 and TRBJ2-5, is DAGVTQSPTHLIKTRGQQVTLRCSPKSGHDTVSWYQQALGQGPQFIFQYYEEEERQRGNFPDRFSGHQFPNYSSELNVNALLLGDSALYLCASSLSGVETQYFGPGTRLLVL.

The chain employs TRBV7-8 and TRBJ2-3, with TRBD2 identical over 9 bases. Trimming took 5 bases from V and 5 from J; bases not matched to a gene: 8. Germline-derived CDR1 and CDR2 are SGHVS and FQNEAQ. The CDR3 loop spans 15 amino acids. In DNA form, the CDR3 reads TGTGCCAGCAGCACTGGACTAGCGACCCAAGATACGCAGTATTTT. Amino acids: CASSTGLATQDTQYF.

This clonotype was counted at least ten times. V is TRBV18 and J is TRBJ1-2, with TRBD1 matching over 9 bases. The trim removed 5 bases at V and 4 bases at J, leaving 8 bases unmatched. This CDR3 has 15 amino acids. CDR1 KGHSH and CDR2 LQKENI come from the germline V gene. CDR3 coding DNA: TGTGCCAGCTCAACGAACAGGGGGCGCGGCTATGGCTACACCTTC. Translation gives CASSTNRGRGYGYTF.

This clonotype showed up many times. CDR3 sequence reads: CAISLLGGEYNEQFF. In DNA form, the CDR3 reads TGTGCCATCAGCCTGTTAGGGGGGGAATACAATGAGCAGTTCTTC. The V and J genes are TRBV10-3 and TRBJ2-1; possible D gene TRBD2, 7 bases. V lost 6 bases to trimming and J lost 4 bases, with 16 bases between them. CDR1 and CDR2 (germline): ENHRY, SYGVKD. The CDR3 totals 15 residues.

This clonotype came up many times. This chain joins TRBV2 and TRBJ2-2, with D unclear. This CDR3 has 12 residues. Germline-derived CDR1 and CDR2 are SNHLY and FYNNEI. V gave up 7 bases and J gave up 6 bases, with 9 bases separating them. CDR3 loop: CASIRTAGELFF. The CDR3 coding sequence is TGTGCCAGCATACGGACGGCCGGGGAGCTGTTTTTT.

This clonotype has at least ten counts. The CDR3 DNA reads TGTGCCATCAGTGAGTCCGTCGGACTAGCGGGAGGGCCCTACGAGCAGTACTTC. This codes for CAISESVGLAGGPYEQYF. The chain combines TRBV10-3 with TRBJ2-7, with 15 bases that match TRBD2. V was clipped by 0 bases and J by 2 bases; unmatched bases: 5. Looked up from germline, CDR1 is ENHRY and CDR2 is SYGVKD. The CDR3 loop spans 18 amino acids.

There are many counts of this clonotype. The chain couples TRBV29-1 to TRBJ1-1, with 7 nucleotides matching TRBD1. After removal of 1 base from V and 11 bases from J, the junction contained 7 bases not matched to a gene. The CDR3 covers 12 residues. Germline V lookup: CDR1 SQVTM, CDR2 ANQGSEA. The CDR3 is CSVEATGRNAFF. The CDR3 DNA reads as TGCAGCGTTGAAGCGACAGGGCGGAATGCTTTCTTT.

This clonotype showed up many times. V usage is TRBV12-5 and J usage is TRBJ1-4; D call uncertain. The CDR3 is 17 amino acids. In germline, CDR1 is LGHNT, CDR2 FRNRAP. The ends were cut back, 1 base at V and 1 base at J, with 13 bases in the middle. CDR3 nucleotides: TGTGCTAGTGGTTTGGCTAGAGGAACAGAAACTAATGAAAAACTGTTTTTT. Amino acid sequence: CASGLARGTETNEKLFF.

As for this clonotype: At one of its ends the junction is not consistent with the germline gene, which may arise from a read error. The CDR3 nucleotides are TGTGCCAGCAGCGCACCCAGGGACTACGCAAACATCGGGGAGCTGTTTTTT. Protein: CASSAPRDYANIGELFF. J is TRBJ2-2 and V is TRBV9, with TRBD2 identical over 7 bases. This CDR3 region has 17 residues. Per germline, CDR1 SGDLS and CDR2 YYNGEE. The whole variable domain, filled in from reference TRBV9 and TRBJ2-2, reads DSGVTQTPKHLITATGQRVTLRCSPRSGDLSVYWYQQSLDQGLQFLIQYYNGEERAKGNILERFSAQQFPDLHSELNLSSLELGDSALYFCASSAPRDYANIGELFFGEGSRLTVL.

This clonotype appeared many times. The chain employs TRBV7-8 and TRBJ2-3, with a tentative D call TRBD2 (6 bases). The CDR3 is made up of 15 amino acids. Germline loops: CDR1 SGHVS, CDR2 FQNEAQ. V dropped 4 bases and J dropped 6 bases, with 17 bases sitting between them. In nucleotides, the CDR3 is TGTGCCAGCAGCTCCCTACTAGCTTGGACCGATACGCAGTATTTT. It specifies CASSSLLAWTDTQYF.

This clonotype was detected ten times or more. V usage is TRBV4-1 and J usage is TRBJ2-5; 7 bases agree with TRBD1. The CDR3 runs to 14 residues. V trimming: 0 bases; J trimming: 4 bases; junction bases outside the gene matches: 2. Germline V gene sequence: CDR1 MGHRA, CDR2 YSYEKL. This chain's CDR3 is CASSQERQGETQYF. Here the CDR3 DNA reads TGCGCCAGCAGCCAAGAAAGACAGGGAGAGACCCAGTACTTC.

At least ten counts were recorded for this clonotype. J is TRBJ2-7 and V is TRBV5-1, with 8 bases matching TRBD2. The length of the CDR3 is 13 residues. Germline V gene lookup returns CDR1 SGHRS and CDR2 YFSETQ. The ends lost 5 bases at V and 3 bases at J; junction bases unmatched: 4. CDR3 in DNA: TGCGCCAGCAGTCAAAGCGGGGGCTACGAGCAGTACTTC. This gives the protein CASSQSGGYEQYF.

The table lists this clonotype with many counts. The genes are TRBV24-1 and TRBJ2-2; D possibly corresponds to TRBD2 (7 bases). This CDR3 region has 16 residues. V was trimmed by 6 bases and J by 1 base, leaving 14 bases between them. CDR1 KGHDR and CDR2 SFDVKD come from the germline V gene. CDR3 DNA: TGTGCCACCAGTCCATCGGGGGGCTGGAACACCGGGGAGCTGTTTTTT. Translated: CATSPSGGWNTGELFF.

This clonotype has a count of ten or more. This sequence joins TRBV5-4 and TRBJ2-2; weak D call: TRBD2 (6 bases). V was trimmed by 0 bases and J by 6 bases, leaving 9 bases between them. The length of the CDR3 is 14 residues. CDR1 and CDR2 (germline): SGHNT, YYREEE (reference sequence). Here the CDR3 reads CASSLASGAGELFF. For the CDR3, the DNA is TGTGCCAGCAGCTTGGCCTCGGGGGCCGGGGAGCTGTTTTTT.

This clonotype was detected ten times or more. The chain recombines TRBV6-2 or TRBV6-3 with TRBJ2-7, with D possibly matching TRBD2 (6 bases). Germline V gives CDR1 MNHEY, CDR2 SVGEGT. V dropped 6 bases and J dropped 3 bases, with 9 bases sitting between them. The CDR3 is 12 amino acids. The CDR3 DNA sequence: TGTGCCAGCAGGCCGGGGGTCTACGAGCAGTACTTC. Protein: CASRPGVYEQYF.

This clonotype was seen at least ten times. At one of its ends the junction is not consistent with the germline gene, which may arise from a read error. V is TRBV7-9 and J is TRBJ2-5; D is tentatively TRBD1 or TRBD2 (5 bases each). Looked up from germline, CDR1 is SEHNR and CDR2 is FQNEAQ (reference sequence). The CDR3 totals 14 residues. The CDR3 protein is CATTPKGTQETRYF. The DNA for the CDR3 is TGTGCCACCACACCCAAGGGGACCCAAGAGACCCGGTACTTC.

This clonotype was detected ten times or more. The rearrangement joins TRBV3-1 to TRBJ1-3; D is undetermined. V shed 0 bases and J shed 3 bases, with 9 bases lying between them. This CDR3 region has 15 residues. The germline V gene has CDR1 LGHDT and CDR2 YNNKEL (reference sequence). The CDR3 region has the DNA TGTGCCAGCAGCCAAGATATCGGGGATGGAAACACCATATATTTT. Translation gives CASSQDIGDGNTIYF.